The rows below give T cell receptor beta chains drawn from one sample of a study of cytotoxic CD8 clonotypes in ibrutinib-treated CLL. Profiled with immunoSEQ multiplex PCR; TCRdb holds only in-frame clones, not every one. The profile shows around 310,000 clones, 70% to 80% of them singletons. The source material was PBMCs, sampled before ibrutinib treatment. These receptors all stem from a human donor with chronic lymphocytic leukemia. Each CDR3 is given with its conserved first and last residue. The D gene is left open where the match is weak. Size values are once, few and many counts, or a class for expanded clones, and some rows have none.

clone_size | j_call | d_call | v_call | cdr3_aa | cdr3_nt
few | TRBJ2-1 | TRBD1 | TRBV29-1 | CSVHRGYNEQFF | TGCAGCGTCCACAGGGGTTACAATGAGCAGTTCTTC
. | TRBJ1-5 | . | TRBV6-4 | CASSPAATGDQPQHF | TGTGCCAGCAGCCCCGCGGCGACAGGCGATCAGCCCCAGCATTTT
. | TRBJ2-3 | TRBD2 | TRBV27 | CASSWDYRYSDTQYF | TGTGCCAGCAGCTGGGACTACCGATACTCAGATACGCAGTATTTT
. | TRBJ1-6 | TRBD1 | TRBV4-3 | CASSHRGQGPSPLHF | TGCGCCAGCAGCCACAGAGGACAGGGACCTTCACCCCTCCACTTT
. | TRBJ1-1 | . | TRBV14 | CASSQDSGARGTEAFF | TGTGCCAGCAGCCAAGACTCGGGGGCAAGAGGCACTGAAGCTTTCTTT
. | TRBJ1-5 | . | TRBV2 | CASSEPRAGVRGNQPQHF | TGTGCCAGCAGTGAACCCAGGGCGGGAGTGAGAGGCAATCAGCCCCAGCATTTT
. | TRBJ2-6 | TRBD1 | TRBV27 | CASSLLGTGFSGANVLTF | TGTGCCAGCAGTTTACTGGGGACAGGGTTCTCTGGGGCCAACGTCCTGACTTTC
. | TRBJ1-4 | . | TRBV30 | CAWSLGPTTLGGEKLFF | TGTGCCTGGAGCTTAGGACCTACGACCCTCGGGGGTGAAAAACTGTTTTTT
. | TRBJ2-5 | . | TRBV2 | CASMTHETQYF | TGTGCCAGCATGACACACGAGACCCAGTACTTC
few | TRBJ1-5 | . | TRBV30 | CACESGINSNQPQHF | TGTGCCTGTGAATCCGGGATTAATAGCAATCAGCCCCAGCATTTT
. | TRBJ2-7 | . | TRBV6-5 | CASRSRQIYEQYF | TGTGCCAGCAGATCCAGACAGATCTACGAGCAGTACTTC
. | TRBJ1-2 | . | TRBV6-5 | CASSGGRRPGGYTF | TGTGCCAGCAGCGGGGGCCGTCGCCCGGGTGGCTACACCTTC
. | TRBJ1-5 | TRBD1 | TRBV4-2 | CASSQERQGVQPQHF | TGTGCCAGCAGCCAAGAAAGGCAGGGGGTTCAGCCCCAGCATTTT
. | TRBJ2-2 | TRBD2 | TRBV5-1 | CASSLGLAGGLRHTGELFF | TGCGCCAGCAGCTTAGGTCTAGCGGGAGGCCTGCGACACACCGGGGAGCTGTTTTTT
. | TRBJ1-2 | . | TRBV6-5 | CASSYSTGFNGYTF | TGTGCCAGCAGTTACTCGACGGGTTTTAATGGCTACACCTTC
. | TRBJ1-1 | TRBD1 | TRBV27 | CASSSPGQGTEAFF | TGTGCCAGCAGTTCACCGGGACAGGGGACTGAAGCTTTCTTT
. | TRBJ2-7 | . | TRBV5-1 | CASSLGQEFSYEQYF | TGCGCCAGCAGCTTGGGACAGGAATTCTCCTACGAGCAGTACTTC
. | TRBJ2-7 | TRBD2 | TRBV2 | CASSERREAEEQYF | TGTGCCAGCAGTGAAAGGCGGGAGGCGGAAGAGCAGTACTTC
. | TRBJ1-3 | . | TRBV19 | CASSMFSGNTIYF | TGTGCCAGTAGTATGTTCTCTGGAAACACCATATATTTT
. | TRBJ1-5 | TRBD1 | TRBV10-3 | CAIRSDRGHNQPQHF | TGTGCCATCCGCTCAGACAGGGGGCACAATCAGCCCCAGCATTTT
. | TRBJ2-7 | TRBD2 | TRBV5-1 | CASSDTSGSSYEQYF | TGCGCCAGCAGCGATACTAGCGGGAGCTCCTACGAGCAGTACTTC
. | TRBJ1-1 | TRBD1 | TRBV7-8 | CASSLAQGAEAFF | TGTGCCAGCAGCTTAGCGCAGGGGGCTGAAGCTTTCTTT
. | TRBJ1-2 | TRBD1 | TRBV7-6 | CASSLTRGRDGYTF | TGTGCCAGCAGCTTAACTAGGGGGCGTGATGGCTACACCTTC
. | TRBJ2-5 | . | TRBV19 | CASSSLGWGGETQYF | TGTGCCAGTAGTTCCTTGGGGTGGGGCGGTGAGACCCAGTACTTC
few | TRBJ2-1 | . | TRBV19 | CASGGRRAIYNEQFF | TGTGCCAGCGGGGGCCGGAGGGCCATTTACAATGAGCAGTTCTTC
. | TRBJ1-2 | . | TRBV20-1 | CSARPIAGYTF | TGCAGTGCTAGACCGATCGCTGGCTACACCTTC
. | TRBJ1-1 | . | TRBV29-1 | CSVEGLGQNPNTEAFF | TGCAGCGTTGAAGGACTCGGACAGAACCCGAACACTGAAGCTTTCTTT
. | TRBJ2-1 | TRBD2 | TRBV5-6 | CASSLIGLREDPEQFF | TGTGCCAGCAGCTTGATCGGCTTGCGGGAGGATCCTGAGCAGTTCTTC
. | TRBJ2-1 | . | TRBV5-4 | CASSLGPDSSYNEQFF | TGTGCCAGCAGCTTGGGGCCGGACAGCTCCTACAATGAGCAGTTCTTC
few | TRBJ2-3 | TRBD2 | TRBV4-3 | CASSQRLATDTQYF | TGCGCCAGCAGCCAACGACTAGCGACAGATACGCAGTATTTT
few | TRBJ2-2 | . | TRBV5-1 | CASSLSPPSTGELFF | TGCGCCAGCAGCTTGTCACCCCCTAGCACCGGGGAGCTGTTTTTT
. | TRBJ2-7 | . | TRBV4-3 | CASSQDFGPLGEQYF | TGCGCCAGCAGCCAAGATTTCGGGCCCCTCGGGGAGCAGTACTTC
. | TRBJ2-5 | . | TRBV27 | CASSPLDRQETQYF | TGTGCCAGCAGTCCCCTGGACAGACAAGAGACCCAGTACTTC
. | TRBJ1-4 | . | TRBV11-2 | CASSLDGNEKLFF | TGTGCCAGCAGCTTAGATGGAAATGAAAAACTGTTTTTT
. | TRBJ2-1 | TRBD2 | TRBV7-9 | CASSLLAGGAVGNEQFF | TGTGCCAGCAGCTTGTTAGCGGGAGGGGCGGTAGGGAATGAGCAGTTCTTC
. | TRBJ2-7 | TRBD2 | TRBV19 | CASSTGSGLAGYDEQYF | TGTGCCAGTAGTACAGGCAGCGGACTAGCGGGATATGACGAGCAGTACTTC
few | TRBJ1-1 | . | TRBV30 | CAWSVPVGAFF | TGTGCCTGGAGTGTACCGGTTGGGGCTTTCTTT
. | TRBJ2-1 | . | TRBV5-6 | CASSGSARDEQFF | TGTGCCAGCAGCGGATCTGCTCGGGATGAGCAGTTCTTC
. | TRBJ2-7 | . | TRBV7-8 | CASSLSMVGNEQYF | TGTGCCAGCAGCTTAAGCATGGTAGGGAACGAGCAGTACTTC
. | TRBJ1-5 | . | TRBV27 | CASSLQGIGQPQHF | TGTGCCAGCAGTCTCCAGGGGATAGGGCAGCCCCAGCATTTT
once | TRBJ1-4 | . | TRBV25-1 | CASSDPRVGGEKLFF | TGTGCCAGCAGTGACCCCAGGGTCGGCGGTGAAAAACTGTTTTTT
. | TRBJ2-1 | . | TRBV29-1 | CSVVTDSLDEQFF | TGCAGCGTGGTCACGGATTCGTTGGATGAGCAGTTCTTC